The clone carrying this TCR beta chain appeared many times. Antigen unknown. The sample comes from a study of T cells in Graves' hyperthyroidism and ophthalmopathy. Study findings and constraints: Ophthalmopathy was told apart from stable hyperthyroidism by a 13 V-J model.

TCR beta CDR3 regions were amplified from RNA. HTBI primers were the set used in a first-round RT-PCR of the TCR CDR3. Each CDR3 protein is one row after TCRdb ran MiXCR on the multiplex PCR reads. The table records hundreds of thousands of distinct CDR3 sequences, about 15% of them present only once. Patients affected by ophthalmopathy presented a Clinical Activity Score of at least 3, a NOSPECS grade of at least 4, and disease duration below 3 months. Clinical symptoms, serum thyroxine, TRAb, thyroid ultrasound and orbital computed tomography informed diagnoses. Fresh peripheral blood, around 11 ml of it, supplied the PBMCs. V dropped 0 bases and J dropped 1 base, with 20 bases sitting between them. This CDR3 is 18 amino acids long. Germline values: CDR1 SGDLS, CDR2 YYNGEE.

Input material: blood. This chain connects TRBV9 to TRBJ2-7; unclear D gene. The sequence was collected from a man aged 18 to 35 with Graves' ophthalmopathy. In nucleotides, the CDR3 is TGTGCCAGCAGCGTAGATCCAGCCTTCGCGACTCAGTCCTACGAGCAGTACTTC. It is translated as CASSVDPAFATQSYEQYF.